The entry below gives a single TCR beta chain sequence along with its context. The data derive from a study of blood T cell repertoires in COVID-19. Seattle patients were enrolled during active infection and followed longitudinally. This CDR3 region has 15 residues. Germline CDR1 and CDR2: SEHNR and FQNEAQ (reference sequence). Trimming removed 5 bases from V and 4 bases from J; junction bases left unmatched: 6. The method was immunoSEQ multiplex PCR; TCRdb's version includes in-frame clones alone and lacks a portion of them. The table records under 250,000 clones, nearly 95% of them present only once.

The sequence was obtained from a man under 40 with COVID-19, enrolled during active disease. The sample comprised peripheral blood. The V call is TRBV7-9, the J call TRBJ1-2; 11 nucleotides agree with TRBD1. This CDR3 reads CASSRMDRGLYGYTF. The CDR3 DNA follows: TGTGCCAGCAGCCGGATGGACAGGGGGCTCTATGGCTACACCTTC.